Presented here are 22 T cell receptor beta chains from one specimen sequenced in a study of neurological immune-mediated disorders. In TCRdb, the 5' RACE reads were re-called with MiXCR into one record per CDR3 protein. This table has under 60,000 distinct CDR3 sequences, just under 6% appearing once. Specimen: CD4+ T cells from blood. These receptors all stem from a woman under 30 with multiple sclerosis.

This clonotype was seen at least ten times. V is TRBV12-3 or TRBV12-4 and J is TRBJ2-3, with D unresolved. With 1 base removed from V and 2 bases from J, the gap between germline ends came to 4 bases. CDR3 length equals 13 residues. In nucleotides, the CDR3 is TGTGCCAGCAGTTTAGGTAACACAGATACGCAGTATTTT. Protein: CASSLGNTDTQYF.

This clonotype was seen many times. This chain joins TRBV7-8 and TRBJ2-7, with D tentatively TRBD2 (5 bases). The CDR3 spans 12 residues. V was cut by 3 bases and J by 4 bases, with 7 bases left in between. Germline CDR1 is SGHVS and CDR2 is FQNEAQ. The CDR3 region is CASSFPGYEQYF. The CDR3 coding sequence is TGTGCCAGCAGCTTCCCGGGGTACGAGCAGTACTTC.

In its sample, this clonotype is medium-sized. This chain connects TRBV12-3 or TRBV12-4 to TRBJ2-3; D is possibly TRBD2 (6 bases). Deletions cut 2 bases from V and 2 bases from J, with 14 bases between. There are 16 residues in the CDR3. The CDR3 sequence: CASSLYSGSPTDTQYF. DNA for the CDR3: TGTGCCAGCAGTTTATACAGCGGGTCACCCACAGATACGCAGTATTTT.

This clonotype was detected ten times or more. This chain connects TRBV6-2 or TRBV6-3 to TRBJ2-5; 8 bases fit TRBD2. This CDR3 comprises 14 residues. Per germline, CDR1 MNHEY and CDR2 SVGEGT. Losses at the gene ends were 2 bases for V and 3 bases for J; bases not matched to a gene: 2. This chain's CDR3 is CASSYVSGEETQYF. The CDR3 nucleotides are TGTGCCAGCAGTTACGTTAGCGGGGAAGAGACCCAGTACTTC.

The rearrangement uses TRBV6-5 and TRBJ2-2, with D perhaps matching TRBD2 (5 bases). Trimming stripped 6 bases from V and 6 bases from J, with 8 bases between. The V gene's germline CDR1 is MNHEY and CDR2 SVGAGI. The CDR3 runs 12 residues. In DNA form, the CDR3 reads TGTGCCAGCAGGACTACGGCCGGGGAGCTGTTTTTT. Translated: CASRTTAGELFF.

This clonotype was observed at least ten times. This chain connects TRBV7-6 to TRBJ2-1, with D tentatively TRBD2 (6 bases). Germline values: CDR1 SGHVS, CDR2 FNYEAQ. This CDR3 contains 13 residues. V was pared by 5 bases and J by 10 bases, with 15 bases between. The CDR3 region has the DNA TGTGCCAGCAGCCCAGGACTAACTGGGGAGCAGTTCTTC. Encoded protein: CASSPGLTGEQFF.

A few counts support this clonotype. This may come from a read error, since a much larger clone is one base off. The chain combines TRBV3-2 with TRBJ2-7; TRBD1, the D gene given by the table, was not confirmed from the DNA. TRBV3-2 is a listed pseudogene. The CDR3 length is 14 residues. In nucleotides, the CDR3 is TGTGCCAGCGGGGGCGGGGGACATGTCTACGAGCAGTACGTC. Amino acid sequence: CASGGGGHVYEQYV.

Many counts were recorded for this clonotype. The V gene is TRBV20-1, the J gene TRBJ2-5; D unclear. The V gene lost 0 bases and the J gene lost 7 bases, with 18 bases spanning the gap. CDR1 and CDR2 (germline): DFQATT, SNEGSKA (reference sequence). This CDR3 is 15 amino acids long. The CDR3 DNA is TGCAGTGCTAGAGATACACAGTGGTCCATCGGGACCCAGTACTTC. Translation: CSARDTQWSIGTQYF.

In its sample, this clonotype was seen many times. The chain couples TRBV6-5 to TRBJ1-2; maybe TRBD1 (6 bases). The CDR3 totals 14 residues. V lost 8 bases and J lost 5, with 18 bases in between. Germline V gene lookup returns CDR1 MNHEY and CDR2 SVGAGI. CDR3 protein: CASGPQGTAYGYTF. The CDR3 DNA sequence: TGTGCCAGCGGGCCGCAGGGGACCGCATATGGCTACACCTTC.

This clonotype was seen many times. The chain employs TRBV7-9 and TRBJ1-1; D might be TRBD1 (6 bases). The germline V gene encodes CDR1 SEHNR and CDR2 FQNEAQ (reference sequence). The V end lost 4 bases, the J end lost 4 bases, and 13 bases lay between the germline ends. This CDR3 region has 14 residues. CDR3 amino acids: CASSSQGGSTEAFF. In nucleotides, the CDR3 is TGTGCCAGCAGCTCACAGGGAGGGAGCACTGAAGCTTTCTTT.

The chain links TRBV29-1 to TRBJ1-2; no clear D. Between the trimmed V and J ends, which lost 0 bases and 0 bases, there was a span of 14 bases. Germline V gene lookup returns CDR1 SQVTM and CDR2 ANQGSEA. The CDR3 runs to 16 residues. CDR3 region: CSVEDPAQPANYGYTF. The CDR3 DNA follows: TGCAGCGTTGAAGATCCCGCACAGCCCGCTAACTATGGCTACACCTTC.

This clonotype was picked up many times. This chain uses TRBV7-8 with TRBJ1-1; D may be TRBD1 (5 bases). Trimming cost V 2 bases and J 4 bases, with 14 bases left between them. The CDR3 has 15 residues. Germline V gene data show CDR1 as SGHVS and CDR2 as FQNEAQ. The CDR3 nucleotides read TGTGCCAGCAGCTTATTTGGGGCGGTCGGCACTGAAGCTTTCTTT. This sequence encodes CASSLFGAVGTEAFF.

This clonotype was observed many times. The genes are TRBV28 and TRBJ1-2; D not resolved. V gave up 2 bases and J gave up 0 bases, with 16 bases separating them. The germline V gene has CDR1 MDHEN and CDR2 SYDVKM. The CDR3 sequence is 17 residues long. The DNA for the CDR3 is TGTGCCAGCAGTTTACCCCAAGGTACAGAGACTAACTATGGCTACACCTTC. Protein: CASSLPQGTETNYGYTF.

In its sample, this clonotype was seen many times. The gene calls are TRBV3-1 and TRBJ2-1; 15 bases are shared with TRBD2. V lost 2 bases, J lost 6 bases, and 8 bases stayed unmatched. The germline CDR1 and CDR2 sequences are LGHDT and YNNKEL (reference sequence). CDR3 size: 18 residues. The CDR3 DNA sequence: TGTGCCAGCAGCCAACTCTCCGGGACTAGCGGGGGGATCAATGAGCAGTTCTTC. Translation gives CASSQLSGTSGGINEQFF.

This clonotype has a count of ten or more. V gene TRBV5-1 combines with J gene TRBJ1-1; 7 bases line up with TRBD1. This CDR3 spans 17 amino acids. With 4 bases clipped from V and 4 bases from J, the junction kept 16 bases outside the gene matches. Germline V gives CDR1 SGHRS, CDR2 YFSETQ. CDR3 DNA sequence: TGCGCCAGCAGCGCTACTAAACAGGGACAGATGGGCACTGAAGCTTTCTTT. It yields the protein CASSATKQGQMGTEAFF.

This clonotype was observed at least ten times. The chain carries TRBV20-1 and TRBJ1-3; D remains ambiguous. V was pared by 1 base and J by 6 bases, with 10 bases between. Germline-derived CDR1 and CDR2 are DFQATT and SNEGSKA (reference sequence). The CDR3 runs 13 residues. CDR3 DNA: TGCAGTGCTAGAGGGGCCCTTATAAACACCATATATTTT. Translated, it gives CSARGALINTIYF.

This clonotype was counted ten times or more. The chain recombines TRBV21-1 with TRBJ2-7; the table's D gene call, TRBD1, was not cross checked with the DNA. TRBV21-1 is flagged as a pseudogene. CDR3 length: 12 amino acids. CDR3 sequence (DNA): TGTGCCCCCGGGACAGGGGCATACGAGCAGTACTTC. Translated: CAPGTGAYEQYF.

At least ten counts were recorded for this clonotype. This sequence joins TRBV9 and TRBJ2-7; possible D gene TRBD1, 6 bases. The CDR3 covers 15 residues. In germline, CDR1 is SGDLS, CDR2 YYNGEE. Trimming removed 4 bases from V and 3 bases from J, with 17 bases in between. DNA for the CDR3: TGTGCCAGCAGCAAGGGGGTAATGGGGTACTACGAGCAGTACTTC. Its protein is CASSKGVMGYYEQYF.

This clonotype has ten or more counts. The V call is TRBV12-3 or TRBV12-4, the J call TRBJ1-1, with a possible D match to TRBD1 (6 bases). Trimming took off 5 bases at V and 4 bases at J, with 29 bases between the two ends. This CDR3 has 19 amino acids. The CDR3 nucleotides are TGTGCCAGCAGTCTACGGGGGAGGGGGTTGGGCCTCGGGGGCACTGAAGCTTTCTTT. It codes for CASSLRGRGLGLGGTEAFF.

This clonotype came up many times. The DNA for the CDR3 is TGCAGTGCTAGAGTGGGTACCGACAGGCCCGATGGTAATTCACCCCTCCACTTT. Translation gives CSARVGTDRPDGNSPLHF. The chain carries TRBV20-1 and TRBJ1-6; the D gene is possibly TRBD1 (6 bases). Germline values: CDR1 DFQATT, CDR2 SNEGSKA (reference sequence). Trimming took 1 base from V and 6 from J, leaving 22 bases between them. The CDR3 sequence is 18 residues long.

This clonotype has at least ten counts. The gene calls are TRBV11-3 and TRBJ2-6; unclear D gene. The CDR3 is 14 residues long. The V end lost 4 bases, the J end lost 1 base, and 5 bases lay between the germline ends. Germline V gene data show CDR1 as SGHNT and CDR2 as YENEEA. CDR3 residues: CASSSVSGANVLTF. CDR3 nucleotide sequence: TGTGCCAGCAGCTCGGTGTCTGGGGCCAACGTCCTGACTTTC. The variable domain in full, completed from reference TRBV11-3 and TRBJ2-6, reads EAGVVQSPRYKIIEKKQPVAFWCNPISGHNTLYWYLQNLGQGPELLIRYENEEAVDDSQLPKDRFSAERLKGVDSTLKIQPAELGDSAVYLCASSSVSGANVLTFGAGSRLTVL.

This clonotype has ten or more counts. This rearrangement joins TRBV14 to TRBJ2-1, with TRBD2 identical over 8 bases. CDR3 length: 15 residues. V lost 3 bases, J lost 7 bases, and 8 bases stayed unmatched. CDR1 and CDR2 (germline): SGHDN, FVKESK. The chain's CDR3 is CASSHTSGAPNEQFF. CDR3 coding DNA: TGTGCCAGCAGCCATACTAGCGGAGCCCCAAATGAGCAGTTCTTC.